This record looks at one TCR beta chain sequence and its context. Libraries were prepared by immunoSEQ multiplex PCR; TCRdb keeps only in-frame clonotypes and omits some of them. The data contain around 63,000 clones, 88% of them singletons. From germline, CDR1 is LNHNV and CDR2 YYDKDF (reference sequence). The CDR3 contains 18 residues. The V and J ends lost 1 base and 6 bases, in that order; junction bases with no gene match: 14. The source of the sample is a study of blood T cell repertoires in COVID-19. The material sequenced was peripheral blood. The chain is built from TRBV15 and TRBJ2-3; 9 bases are shared with TRBD1. The TCR was taken from a man aged 50 or older with active COVID-19. The CDR3 region is CATSRGEQGARLRDTQYF. The CDR3 bases are TGTGCCACCAGCAGAGGAGAACAGGGGGCAAGACTGAGGGATACGCAGTATTTT.